The entry below describes one TCR beta chain. Its specificity is not known. This sample was included in a study of T cell repertoires in aging, cancer and after chemotherapy. Broader study findings: Healthy donors lost TCR diversity with age mainly through richness, cancer patients through richness and evenness. Rebound thymic output was suggested by rising median generation probability during chemotherapy in each cancer cohort. Age-matched healthy donors had significantly more diverse, less clonal blood TCR repertoires than untreated cancer patients.

The CDR3 extends over 14 amino acids. Multiplex touch-down PCR with TRB-A/B primers amplified rearranged V-D-J TRB sequences. TCRdb processed the multiplex PCR reads anew with MiXCR; each CDR3 protein has one entry. The repertoire holds over 8,500 distinct CDR3 sequences, with roughly 24% as singletons. Peripheral blood genomic DNA, not sorted cells or RNA, was the template. The origin of this receptor is a human donor in good health. The rearrangement uses TRBV12-1 and TRBJ1-2; TRBD1, the table's D call, was not compared with the DNA. TRBV12-1 represents a pseudogene. Sequencing was carried out using blood. The CDR3 sequence: CAIRPGGINYGYTF. As DNA, the CDR3 is TGTGCCATCCGCCCGGGGGGGATTAACTATGGCTACACCTTC.